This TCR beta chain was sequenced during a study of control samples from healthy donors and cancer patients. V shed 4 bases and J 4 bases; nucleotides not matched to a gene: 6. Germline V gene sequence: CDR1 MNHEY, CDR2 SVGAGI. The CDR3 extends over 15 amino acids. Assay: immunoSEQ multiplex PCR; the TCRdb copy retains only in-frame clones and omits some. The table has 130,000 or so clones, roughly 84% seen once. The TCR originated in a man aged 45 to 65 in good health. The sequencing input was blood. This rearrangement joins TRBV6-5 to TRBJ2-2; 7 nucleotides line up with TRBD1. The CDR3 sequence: CASSSRGLGTGELFF. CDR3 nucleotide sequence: TGTGCCAGCAGTTCTAGGGGGCTGGGCACCGGGGAGCTGTTTTTT.